Reported below is one T cell receptor beta chain. This CDR3 region has 14 residues. Germline values: CDR1 KGHSH, CDR2 LQKENI. V gave up 0 bases and J gave up 5 bases, with 11 bases separating them. This record belongs to a study of cytomegalovirus exposure and HLA in healthy donors. The PCR had 60 Vbeta and 13 Jbeta primers. Assay used: immunoSEQ multiplex PCR; TCRdb lists only in-frame clones, some missing. The sample contains over 90,000 clones, 70% of which appear only once. Sequencing used PBMCs. This TCR was sampled from a woman between 50 and 59 years old in good health and CMV-seropositive. The J gene is TRBJ2-7, the V gene TRBV18, with unresolved D. The CDR3 here is CASSPPYSSDEQYF. The CDR3 nucleotides read TGTGCCAGCTCACCACCGTATTCGTCCGACGAGCAGTACTTC.